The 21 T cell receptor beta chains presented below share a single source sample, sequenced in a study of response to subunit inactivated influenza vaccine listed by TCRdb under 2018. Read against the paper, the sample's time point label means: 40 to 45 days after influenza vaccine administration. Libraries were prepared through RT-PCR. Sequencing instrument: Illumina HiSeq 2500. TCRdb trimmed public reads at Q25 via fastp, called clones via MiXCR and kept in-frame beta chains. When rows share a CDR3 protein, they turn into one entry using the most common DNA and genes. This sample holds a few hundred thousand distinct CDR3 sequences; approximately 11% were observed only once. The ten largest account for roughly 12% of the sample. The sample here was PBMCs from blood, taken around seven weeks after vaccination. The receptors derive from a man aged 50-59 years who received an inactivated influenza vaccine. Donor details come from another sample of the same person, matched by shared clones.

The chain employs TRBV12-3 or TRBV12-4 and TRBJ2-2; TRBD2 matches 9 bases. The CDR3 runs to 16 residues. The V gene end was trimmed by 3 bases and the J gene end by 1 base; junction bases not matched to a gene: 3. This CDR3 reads CASSLSSGGNTGELFF. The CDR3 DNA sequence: TGTGCCAGCAGTTTGAGTAGCGGGGGGAACACCGGGGAGCTGTTTTTT.

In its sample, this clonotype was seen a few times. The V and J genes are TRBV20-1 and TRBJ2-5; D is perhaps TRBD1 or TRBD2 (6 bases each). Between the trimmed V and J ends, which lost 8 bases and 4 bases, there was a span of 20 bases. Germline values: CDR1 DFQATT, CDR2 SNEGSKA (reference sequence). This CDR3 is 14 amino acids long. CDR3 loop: CSTGGITGRETQYF. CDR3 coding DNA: TGCAGTACAGGCGGGATAACAGGGAGAGAGACCCAGTACTTC.

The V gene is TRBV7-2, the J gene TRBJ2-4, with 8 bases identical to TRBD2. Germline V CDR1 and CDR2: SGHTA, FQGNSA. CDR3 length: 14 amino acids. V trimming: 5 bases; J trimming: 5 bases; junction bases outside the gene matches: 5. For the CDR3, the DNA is TGTGCCAGCAGCCATAGCGGGGTCGAAAACATTCAGTACTTC. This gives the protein CASSHSGVENIQYF.

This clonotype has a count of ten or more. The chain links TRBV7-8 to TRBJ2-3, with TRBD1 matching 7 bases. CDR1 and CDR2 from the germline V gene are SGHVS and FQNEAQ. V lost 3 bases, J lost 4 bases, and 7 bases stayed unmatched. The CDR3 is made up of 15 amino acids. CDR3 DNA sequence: TGTGCCAGCAGCTTCGACAGGGTTGGGGCAGATACGCAGTATTTT. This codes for CASSFDRVGADTQYF.

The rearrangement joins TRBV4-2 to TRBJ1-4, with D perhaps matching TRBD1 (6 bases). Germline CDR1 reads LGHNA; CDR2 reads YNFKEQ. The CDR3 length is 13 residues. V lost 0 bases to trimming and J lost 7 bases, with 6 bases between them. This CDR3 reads CASSQDRGEKLFF. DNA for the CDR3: TGTGCCAGCAGCCAAGACAGGGGTGAAAAACTGTTTTTT.

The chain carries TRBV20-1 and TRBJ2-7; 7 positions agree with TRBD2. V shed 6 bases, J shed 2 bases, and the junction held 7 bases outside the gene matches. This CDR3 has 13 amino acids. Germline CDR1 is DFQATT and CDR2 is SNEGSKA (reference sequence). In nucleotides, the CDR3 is TGCAGTGCCCATTCCCGGGGGGCCTACGAGCAGTACTTC. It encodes CSAHSRGAYEQYF.

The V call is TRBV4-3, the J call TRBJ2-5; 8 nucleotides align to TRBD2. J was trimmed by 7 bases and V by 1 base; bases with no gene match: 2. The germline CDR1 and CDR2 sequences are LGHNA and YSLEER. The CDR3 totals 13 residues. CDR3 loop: CASSQVREGTQYF. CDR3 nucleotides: TGCGCCAGCAGCCAAGTCCGGGAGGGGACCCAGTACTTC.

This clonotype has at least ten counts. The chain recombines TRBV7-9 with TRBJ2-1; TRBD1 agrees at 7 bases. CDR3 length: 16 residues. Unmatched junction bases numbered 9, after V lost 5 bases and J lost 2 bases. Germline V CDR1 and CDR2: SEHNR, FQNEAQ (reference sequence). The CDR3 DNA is TGTGCCAGCAGCCAAATACTACAGGGGCCCTACAATGAGCAGTTCTTC. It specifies CASSQILQGPYNEQFF.

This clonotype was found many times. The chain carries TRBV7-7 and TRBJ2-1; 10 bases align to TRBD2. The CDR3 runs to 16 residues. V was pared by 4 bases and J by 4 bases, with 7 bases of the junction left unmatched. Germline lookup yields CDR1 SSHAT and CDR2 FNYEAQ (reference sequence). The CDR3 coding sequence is TGTGCCAGCAGCTCTCAACCGGGACTAGCGTACAATGAGCAGTTCTTC. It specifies CASSSQPGLAYNEQFF.

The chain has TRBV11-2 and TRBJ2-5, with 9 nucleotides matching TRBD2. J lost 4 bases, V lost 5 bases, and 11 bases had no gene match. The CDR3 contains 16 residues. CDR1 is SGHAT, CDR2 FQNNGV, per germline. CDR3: CASSRSGAGGLETQYF. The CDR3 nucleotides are TGTGCCAGCAGCCGTTCCGGGGCGGGGGGGCTAGAGACCCAGTACTTC.

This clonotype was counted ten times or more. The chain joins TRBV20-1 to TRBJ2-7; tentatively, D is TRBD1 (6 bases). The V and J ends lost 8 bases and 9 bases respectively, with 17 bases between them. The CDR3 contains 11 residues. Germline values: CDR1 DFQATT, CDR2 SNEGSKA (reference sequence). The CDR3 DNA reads TGCAGTCAACGAACGCAGGGGAGGCAGTACTTC. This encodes CSQRTQGRQYF.

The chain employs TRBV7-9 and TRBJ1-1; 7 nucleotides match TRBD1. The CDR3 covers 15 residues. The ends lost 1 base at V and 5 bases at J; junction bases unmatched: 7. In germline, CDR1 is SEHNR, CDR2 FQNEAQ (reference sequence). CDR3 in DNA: TGTGCCAGCAGCTTAGACTCGACAGGGAAGACTGAAGCTTTCTTT. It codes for CASSLDSTGKTEAFF.

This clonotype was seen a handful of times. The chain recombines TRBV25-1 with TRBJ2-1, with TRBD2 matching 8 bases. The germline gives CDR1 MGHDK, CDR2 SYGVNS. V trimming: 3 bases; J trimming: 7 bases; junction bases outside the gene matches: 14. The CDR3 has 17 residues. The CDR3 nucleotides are TGTGCCAGCAGTGACGTCCGGGGGGGGGCCTTTGGGAATGAGCAGTTCTTC. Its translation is CASSDVRGGAFGNEQFF.

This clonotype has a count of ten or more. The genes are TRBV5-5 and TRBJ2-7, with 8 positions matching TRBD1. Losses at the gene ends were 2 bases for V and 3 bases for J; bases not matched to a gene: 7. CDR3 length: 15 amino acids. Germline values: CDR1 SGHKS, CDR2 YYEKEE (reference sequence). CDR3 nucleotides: TGTGCCAGCAGCTTATACCCGACAGGGGACTACGAGCAGTACTTC. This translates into CASSLYPTGDYEQYF.

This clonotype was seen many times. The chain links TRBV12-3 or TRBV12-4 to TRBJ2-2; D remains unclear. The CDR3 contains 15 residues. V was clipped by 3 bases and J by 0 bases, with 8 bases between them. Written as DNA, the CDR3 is TGTGCCAGCAGTTTCTTCATCGCGAACACCGGGGAGCTGTTTTTT. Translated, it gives CASSFFIANTGELFF.

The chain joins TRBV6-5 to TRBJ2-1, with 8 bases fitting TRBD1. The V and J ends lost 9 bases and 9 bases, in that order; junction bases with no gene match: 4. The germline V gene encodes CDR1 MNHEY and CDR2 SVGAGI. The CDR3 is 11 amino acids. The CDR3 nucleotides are TGTGCCAGAGGACAGGGCTCTGAGCAGTTCTTC. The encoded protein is CARGQGSEQFF.

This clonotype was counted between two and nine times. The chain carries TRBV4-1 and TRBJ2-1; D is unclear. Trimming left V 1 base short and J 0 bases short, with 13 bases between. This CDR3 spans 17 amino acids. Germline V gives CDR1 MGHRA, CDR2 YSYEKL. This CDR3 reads CASSQVPAGSSYNEQFF. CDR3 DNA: TGCGCCAGCAGCCAAGTCCCCGCCGGATCCTCCTACAATGAGCAGTTCTTC.

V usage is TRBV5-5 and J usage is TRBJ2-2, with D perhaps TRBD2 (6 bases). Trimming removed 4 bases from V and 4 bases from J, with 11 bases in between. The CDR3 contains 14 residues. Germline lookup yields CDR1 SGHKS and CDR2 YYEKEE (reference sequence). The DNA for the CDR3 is TGTGCCAGCAGCACACAAGCGGGCACCGGGGAGCTGTTTTTT. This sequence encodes CASSTQAGTGELFF.

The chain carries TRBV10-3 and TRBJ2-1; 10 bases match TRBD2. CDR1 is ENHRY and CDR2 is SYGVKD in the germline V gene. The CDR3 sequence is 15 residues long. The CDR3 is CGAKSGLAPYNEQFF. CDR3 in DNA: TGTGGGGCCAAATCGGGACTAGCGCCCTACAATGAGCAGTTCTTC.

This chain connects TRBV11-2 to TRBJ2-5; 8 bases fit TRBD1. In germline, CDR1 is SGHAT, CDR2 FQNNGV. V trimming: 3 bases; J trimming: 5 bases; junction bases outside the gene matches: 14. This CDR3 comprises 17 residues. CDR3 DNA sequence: TGTGCCAGCAGCTTTTATGTTGGACAGGGAGGAGGGGAGACCCAGTACTTC. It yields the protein CASSFYVGQGGGETQYF.

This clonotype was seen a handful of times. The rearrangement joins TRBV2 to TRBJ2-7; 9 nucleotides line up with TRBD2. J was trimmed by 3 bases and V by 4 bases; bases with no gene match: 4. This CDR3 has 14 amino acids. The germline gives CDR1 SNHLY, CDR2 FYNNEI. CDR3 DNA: TGTGCCAGCAGTGCCGAGACTAGCGGCTACGAGCAGTACTTC. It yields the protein CASSAETSGYEQYF.